This section outlines one TCR beta chain sequence together with its context. The data belong to a study of cytomegalovirus exposure and HLA in healthy donors. Data came from immunoSEQ multiplex PCR; TCRdb stores just in-frame clones and leaves some out. The table records 250,000 to 300,000 clones, 65% to 90% of them present only once. CDR3 length equals 15 residues. V lost 2 bases and J lost 3, with 14 bases in between. Germline V lookup: CDR1 SQVTM, CDR2 ANQGSEA. The TCR was taken from a woman in her late teens or twenties in good health and CMV-seronegative. Material: PBMCs. The chain uses TRBV29-1 and TRBJ1-5; tentatively, D is TRBD1 (5 bases). CDR3 DNA sequence: TGCAGCGTTGAAACCCCGGGGGTCCTCAATCAGCCCCAGCATTTT. It specifies CSVETPGVLNQPQHF.